A single sample gave rise to the 28 T cell receptor beta chains below, sequenced in a study of response to subunit inactivated influenza vaccine. MiXCR, applied by TCRdb to the RT-PCR reads, yields one record per CDR3 protein. Of fewer than 650,000 distinct CDR3 sequences in the sample, over 10% were seen once. The specimen comprised PBMCs from blood, sampled more than 35 days after vaccination. The receptors stem from a middle-aged man who received an inactivated influenza vaccine.

This clonotype was seen a handful of times. This chain links TRBV24-1 with TRBJ2-3; no reliable D call. Trimming took off 3 bases at V and 1 base at J, with 4 bases between the two ends. The CDR3 runs 13 residues. The germline CDR1 and CDR2 sequences are KGHDR and SFDVKD. CDR3 in DNA: TGTGCCACCAGTGATCGGCGCACAGATACGCAGTATTTT. Residues: CATSDRRTDTQYF.

CDR3 coding DNA: TGCGCCAGCAGCTTTGGTGGCGGACTATCTAGCACAGATACGCAGTATTTT. Protein sequence: CASSFGGGLSSTDTQYF. V usage is TRBV5-1 and J usage is TRBJ2-3; D is perhaps TRBD2 (6 bases). The CDR3 is 17 amino acids. V was cut by 2 bases and J by 0 bases, with 16 bases left in between. Germline V gene sequence: CDR1 SGHRS, CDR2 YFSETQ.

This clonotype was detected only a few times. This rearrangement joins TRBV3-1 to TRBJ2-3, with TRBD2 identical over 10 bases. Looked up from germline, CDR1 is LGHDT and CDR2 is YNNKEL (reference sequence). V lost 3 bases to trimming and J lost 6 bases; unmatched junction nucleotides: 6. CDR3 length: 15 amino acids. DNA for the CDR3: TGTGCCAGCAGCCACTTAAGCGGGAGGGGGGATACGCAGTATTTT. It codes for CASSHLSGRGDTQYF.

This clonotype has only a few counts. The chain employs TRBV5-1 and TRBJ2-4; unclear D gene. Trimming cost V 4 bases and J 0 bases, with 17 bases left between them. In germline, CDR1 is SGHRS, CDR2 YFSETQ. The length of the CDR3 is 17 residues. Here the CDR3 reads CASSAPDRGLAKNIQYF. Here the CDR3 DNA reads TGCGCCAGCAGCGCACCGGACCGAGGCCTAGCCAAAAACATTCAGTACTTC.

This clonotype was observed a few times. The gene calls are TRBV27 and TRBJ2-7; possibly TRBD1 for D (6 bases). Germline V gene lookup returns CDR1 MNHEY and CDR2 SMNVEV (reference sequence). The CDR3 runs 12 residues. Trimming removed 8 bases from V and 0 bases from J, with 8 bases in between. The CDR3 sequence: CASGTFSYEQYF. DNA for the CDR3: TGTGCCAGCGGGACATTCTCCTACGAGCAGTACTTC.

The V and J genes are TRBV28 and TRBJ2-5; D perhaps matches TRBD2 (7 bases). Germline CDR1 and CDR2: MDHEN and SYDVKM. The CDR3 is made up of 14 amino acids. The V end lost 8 bases, the J end lost 5 bases, and 18 bases lay between the germline ends. The CDR3 here is CASRGGGGGETQYF. In DNA form, the CDR3 reads TGTGCCAGCCGTGGTGGGGGAGGGGGGGAGACCCAGTACTTC.

The DNA of the CDR3 is TGTGCCAGCAGCGTAGCAGGAACCTCTGGAAACACCATATATTTT. Translated, it gives CASSVAGTSGNTIYF. The chain joins TRBV9 to TRBJ1-3; no clear D. CDR1 SGDLS and CDR2 YYNGEE come from the germline V gene. The CDR3 has 15 amino acids. With 0 bases removed from V and 0 bases from J, the gap between germline ends came to 7 bases.

The genes are TRBV2 and TRBJ1-6; D gene uncertain. V was shortened by 6 bases and J by 9 bases, with 18 bases between the two germline ends. The CDR3 length is 15 residues. CDR1 and CDR2 (germline): SNHLY, FYNNEI. The CDR3 DNA reads TGTGCCAGCAGACCTCGGATTGGAGGGTCTTCACCCCTCCACTTT. Its protein product is CASRPRIGGSSPLHF.

In this sample, this clonotype turned up a few times. The CDR3 DNA follows: TGTGCCAGCAGCCACTGGACTAGCGGCTACAATGAGCAGTTCTTC. Its protein is CASSHWTSGYNEQFF. The rearrangement uses TRBV3-1 and TRBJ2-1; 10 nucleotides align to TRBD2. The CDR3 covers 15 residues. V trimming: 3 bases; J trimming: 3 bases; junction bases outside the gene matches: 2. Germline V gives CDR1 LGHDT, CDR2 YNNKEL (reference sequence).

V usage is TRBV5-1 and J usage is TRBJ2-3; D unresolved. V was clipped by 2 bases and J by 3 bases, with 10 bases between them. CDR3 length: 14 residues. From germline, CDR1 is SGHRS and CDR2 YFSETQ. In nucleotides, the CDR3 is TGCGCCAGCAGCTTCGAACCCAAGACAGATACGCAGTATTTT. Its translation is CASSFEPKTDTQYF.

The CDR3 here is CSPGSGNEKLFF. The CDR3 DNA is TGCAGTCCAGGGTCTGGTAATGAAAAACTGTTTTTT. This sequence joins TRBV20-1 and TRBJ1-4, with D possibly TRBD1 on 5 matching bases. Germline CDR1 is DFQATT and CDR2 is SNEGSKA (reference sequence). The CDR3 sequence is 12 residues long. The ends were cut back, 8 bases at V and 4 bases at J, with 11 bases in the middle.

The V call is TRBV3-1, the J call TRBJ2-2; 8 bases are a match to TRBD2. CDR1 and CDR2 (germline): LGHDT, YNNKEL (reference sequence). The CDR3 loop spans 17 amino acids. V was pared by 0 bases and J by 3 bases, with 6 bases of the junction left unmatched. The CDR3 nucleotides read TGTGCCAGCAGCCAAGATCTTTTCGGGAGGGACACCGGGGAGCTGTTTTTT. Its protein is CASSQDLFGRDTGELFF.

This clonotype was recorded at least ten times. The V gene is TRBV28, the J gene TRBJ2-7, with D possibly being TRBD2 (5 bases). With 2 bases removed from V and 3 bases from J, the gap between germline ends came to 8 bases. The CDR3 sequence is 13 residues long. The V gene's germline CDR1 is MDHEN and CDR2 SYDVKM. The CDR3 nucleotides are TGTGCCAGCAGTTTAAGAGGGCTCTACGAGCAGTACTTC. This gives the protein CASSLRGLYEQYF.

This clonotype was detected a few times. The chain employs TRBV10-3 and TRBJ2-3; the D gene is possibly TRBD2 (5 bases). V lost 0 bases and J 2 bases, leaving 12 bases between the germline ends. The CDR3 loop spans 16 amino acids. Germline CDR1 ENHRY, CDR2 SYGVKD. CDR3 in DNA: TGTGCCATCAGTGAGTCGACGGGGAGAAACACAGATACGCAGTATTTT. This translates into CAISESTGRNTDTQYF.

Only a few counts were recorded for this clonotype. J is TRBJ2-7 and V is TRBV20-1, with 10 bases aligning to TRBD2. The germline CDR1 and CDR2 sequences are DFQATT and SNEGSKA (reference sequence). Losses at the gene ends were 1 base for V and 3 bases for J; bases not matched to a gene: 6. This CDR3 has 15 amino acids. The chain's CDR3 is CSARAPSGSIYEQYF. The DNA of the CDR3 is TGCAGTGCTAGAGCTCCTAGCGGGAGTATCTACGAGCAGTACTTC.

The chain couples TRBV20-1 to TRBJ2-1; 9 positions agree with TRBD2. The CDR3 length is 15 residues. The V gene's germline CDR1 is DFQATT and CDR2 SNEGSKA (reference sequence). V lost 4 bases to trimming and J lost 2 bases; unmatched junction nucleotides: 6. The chain's CDR3 is CSAIGRGGAYNEQFF. CDR3 DNA sequence: TGCAGTGCTATCGGGCGGGGGGGGGCCTACAATGAGCAGTTCTTC.

This clonotype was counted a few times. V is TRBV15 and J is TRBJ2-5, with 7 nucleotides matching TRBD2. After removal of 8 bases from V and 5 bases from J, the junction contained 8 bases not matched to a gene. The CDR3 runs 13 residues. Germline CDR1 is LNHNV and CDR2 is YYDKDF (reference sequence). In DNA form, the CDR3 reads TGTGCCACCCGGTTCCAGGGAGGGGAGACCCAGTACTTC. Amino acid sequence: CATRFQGGETQYF.

A few counts support this clonotype. This chain connects TRBV7-2 to TRBJ2-2; no clear D gene. The CDR3 has 14 amino acids. V lost 6 bases and J lost 0, with 8 bases in between. Germline lookup yields CDR1 SGHTA and CDR2 FQGNSA. The CDR3 sequence: CASSFWANTGELFF. CDR3 nucleotide sequence: TGTGCCAGCAGTTTTTGGGCGAACACCGGGGAGCTGTTTTTT.

This clonotype was seen many times. The chain employs TRBV4-2 and TRBJ2-1; TRBD2 aligns across 13 bases. The CDR3 length is 17 residues. Trimming removed 3 bases from V and 2 bases from J; junction bases left unmatched: 4. Germline V CDR1 and CDR2: LGHNA, YNFKEQ. The CDR3 DNA sequence: TGTGCCAGCAGCCAGAAGACTAGCGGGGGGACCTACAATGAGCAGTTCTTC. It yields the protein CASSQKTSGGTYNEQFF.

The V call is TRBV20-1, the J call TRBJ2-7; a possible D gene is TRBD1 (6 bases). Germline values: CDR1 DFQATT, CDR2 SNEGSKA (reference sequence). CDR3 length: 14 amino acids. V was pared by 2 bases and J by 5 bases, with 16 bases between. DNA of the CDR3: TGCAGTGCTAGATATGGGTTGGGGGCCGACGAGCAGTACTTC. This codes for CSARYGLGADEQYF.

A remark on this clonotype: This sequence may be a read error, since a much larger clone differs from it by one base. This chain connects TRBV5-1 to TRBJ2-7; D is undetermined. V gave up 1 base and J gave up 6 bases, with 14 bases separating them. This CDR3 comprises 14 residues. CDR1 and CDR2 (germline): SGHRS, YFSETQ. This CDR3 reads CASSLLSDRLEQYF. CDR3 nucleotide sequence: TGCGCCAGCAGCTTGTTGAGCGATCGTCTCGAGCAGTACTTC.

This clonotype has more than one count but fewer than ten. The V call is TRBV28, the J call TRBJ1-2; no reliable D call. Germline CDR1 is MDHEN and CDR2 is SYDVKM. V lost 3 bases and J lost 2, with 7 bases in between. This CDR3 comprises 13 residues. The CDR3 sequence: CASSFLRNYGYTF. The CDR3 nucleotides read TGTGCCAGCAGTTTCTTGAGGAACTATGGCTACACCTTC.

This clonotype was seen a handful of times. J is TRBJ1-2 and V is TRBV29-1; 7 bases are shared with TRBD1. The CDR3 consists of 14 residues. The V segment lost 1 base and the J segment 7 bases; nucleotides outside the gene matches: 9. Germline V gives CDR1 SQVTM, CDR2 ANQGSEA. Written as DNA, the CDR3 is TGCAGCGTTGAAGGTGACAGGGACACCGGTGGCTACACCTTC. Translation gives CSVEGDRDTGGYTF.

The genes are TRBV7-7 and TRBJ2-1; D is unresolved. This CDR3 region has 13 residues. Germline CDR1 is SSHAT and CDR2 is FNYEAQ (reference sequence). V was shortened by 1 base and J by 9 bases, with 10 bases between the two germline ends. The CDR3 loop reads CASSLDWNGEQFF. CDR3 DNA sequence: TGTGCCAGCAGCTTAGACTGGAATGGTGAGCAGTTCTTC.

This clonotype appeared many times. The chain joins TRBV20-1 to TRBJ2-3, with D perhaps TRBD1 (5 bases). The CDR3 extends over 14 amino acids. CDR1 DFQATT and CDR2 SNEGSKA come from the germline V gene (reference sequence). V shed 5 bases and J shed 2 bases, with 14 bases lying between them. CDR3 DNA sequence: TGCAGTGCTCATGGCAGGGTTGTCACAGATACGCAGTATTTT. Protein sequence: CSAHGRVVTDTQYF.

Ten or more counts support this clonotype. The CDR3 is CASSLLRTGTGNQPQHF. DNA of the CDR3: TGTGCCAGCAGTTTATTAAGGACAGGGACGGGCAATCAGCCCCAGCATTTT. This chain uses TRBV28 with TRBJ1-5, with 8 bases aligning to TRBD1. The CDR3 length is 17 residues. The germline V gene has CDR1 MDHEN and CDR2 SYDVKM. After removal of 1 base from V and 2 bases from J, the junction contained 7 bases not matched to a gene.

This clonotype was counted between two and nine times. The chain combines TRBV6-1 with TRBJ2-7; 14 bases are shared with TRBD2. CDR3 size: 15 residues. Germline CDR1 and CDR2: MNHNS and SASEGT. V lost 6 bases and J lost 6; bases outside the gene matches: 7. This chain's CDR3 is CASRPTGLAGVEQYF. The CDR3 region has the DNA TGTGCCAGCAGACCAACGGGACTAGCGGGAGTCGAGCAGTACTTC.

The rearrangement links TRBV6-5 to TRBJ2-7, with D perhaps matching TRBD2 (6 bases). Germline V gene data show CDR1 as MNHEY and CDR2 as SVGAGI. This CDR3 contains 14 residues. Trimming cost V 4 bases and J 1 base, with 11 bases left between them. CDR3 DNA sequence: TGTGCCAGCAGTTCCGGGACTCAGTCCTACGAGCAGTACTTC. Its translation: CASSSGTQSYEQYF.